This T cell receptor (beta chain) derives from a study of CD8 T cells in Susac syndrome. Notes on this clonotype: What it binds is unknown.

Negative isolation was used for CD8+ and CD4+ T cells, and FACS enrichment was applied to TEMRA cells. With random hexamers, about 0.5 to 1 ug RNA was reverse transcribed. TCRdb called the immunoSEQ multiplex PCR reads again in MiXCR, with one record for every CDR3 protein. This sample has approximately 210,000 distinct CDR3 sequences; 95% occur once, and the top ten carry 0.085% to 0.095%. This CDR3 contains 15 residues. V was clipped by 3 bases and J by 0 bases, with 12 bases between them. Looked up from germline, CDR1 is SQVTM and CDR2 is ANQGSEA. Study-level findings and limits: The TCR sequencing and HLA analysis in the study involved a relatively small number of individuals, as the study acknowledged.

Sequencing was done on a sample of CD4+ T cells from PBMCs. V is TRBV29-1 and J is TRBJ2-1, with D unresolved. This receptor was taken from a human donor with multiple sclerosis. The CDR3 sequence: CSVDAGQSSYNEQFF. The CDR3, as DNA: TGCAGCGTTGACGCCGGGCAAAGCTCCTACAATGAGCAGTTCTTC.